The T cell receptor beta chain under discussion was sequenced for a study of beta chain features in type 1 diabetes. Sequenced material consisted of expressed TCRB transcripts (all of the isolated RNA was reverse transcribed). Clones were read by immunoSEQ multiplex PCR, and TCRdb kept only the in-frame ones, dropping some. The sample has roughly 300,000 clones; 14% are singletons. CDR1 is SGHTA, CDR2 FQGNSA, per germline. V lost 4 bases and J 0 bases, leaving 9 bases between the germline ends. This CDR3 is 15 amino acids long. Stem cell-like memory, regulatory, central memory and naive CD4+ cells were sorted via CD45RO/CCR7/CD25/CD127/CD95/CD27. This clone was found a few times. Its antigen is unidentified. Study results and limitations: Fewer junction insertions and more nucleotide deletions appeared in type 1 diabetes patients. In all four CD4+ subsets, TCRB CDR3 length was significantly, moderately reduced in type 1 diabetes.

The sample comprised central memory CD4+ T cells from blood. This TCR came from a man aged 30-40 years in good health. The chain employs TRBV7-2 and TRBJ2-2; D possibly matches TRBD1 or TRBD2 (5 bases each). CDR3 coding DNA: TGTGCCAGCAGCTATGAGGGGACGAACACCGGGGAGCTGTTTTTT. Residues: CASSYEGTNTGELFF.